This TCR beta chain emerged from a study of T-cell memory formation after mild COVID-19. Overall study results and limits: CD8+ contracting clones occupied EMRA, while CD4+ ones occupied mainly CM and EM.

The CDR3 is 13 amino acids. Germline CDR1 reads SGHTA; CDR2 reads FQGNSA. TCRdb re-derived calls from the 5' RACE reads in MiXCR, one entry per CDR3 protein. The sample lists approximately 400,000 distinct CDR3 sequences, about a sixth occurring once. As regards this clonotype: Its antigen is not identified. At one boundary the junction diverges from the germline segment, which might be a read error.

Sequenced sample: PBMCs or a T cell subset sorted from them (not recorded which). This TCR was sampled from a man aged 18 to 29 who had mild COVID-19 (a few samples of this study predate the infection). Cell type and time point are not known. V and J are TRBV7-2 and TRBJ2-1; 12 positions agree with TRBD2. CDR3 bases: TGTGCCAGCAGCTTAGGACTAGCGGGGGCCCCCGACTTC. Translation gives CASSLGLAGAPDF.